This T cell receptor beta chain is drawn from a study of T cell repertoires in cytomegalovirus infection. The overall study: Both CMV infection and a matching HLA type were indicated by public TCR beta signatures.

Study results and caveats: Adding up the frequency of public TCR beta families identified people who carried CMV plus the relevant HLA. HLA-C-restricted, CMV-specific TCR beta clonotypes were dominant ex vivo.

This clonotype came up many times. Antigen: not known. MiXCR, applied by TCRdb to the reads, yields one record per CDR3 protein. The sample shows about 300,000 distinct CDR3 sequences, around 10% of them seen only once. Trimming took 6 bases from V and 0 from J, leaving 21 bases between them. Per the germline V gene, CDR1 is LNHDA and CDR2 is SQIVND (reference sequence). This CDR3 is 19 amino acids long. The sequencing sample was made of PBMCs. J is TRBJ2-6 and V is TRBV19, with D perhaps matching TRBD1 (6 bases). The receptor was derived from a human donor in good health (CMV status not recorded). Some clones in this sample may be carry-over from other donors' samples. The DNA for the CDR3 is TGTGCCAGTAGCTTTTTTCCCACAGGGTCATACTCTGGGGCCAACGTCCTGACTTTC. As protein: CASSFFPTGSYSGANVLTF.